Listed here are 5 T cell receptor beta chains from one sample, sequenced in a study of regulatory T cells in long-lasting Graves disease. Arm-PCR of CDR3 regions and iRepertoire HTBI primers were used to build TCR beta libraries. TCRdb re-called the multiplex PCR reads through MiXCR, storing one row per CDR3 protein. The table lists 360,000 or so distinct CDR3 sequences, roughly a sixth of them singletons. Stated time point: newly diagnosed GD, antithyroid drugs for less than 3 months. PBMCs provided the RNA from which the TCR library was made. These sequences were also reported in another study, on T cells in Graves' hyperthyroidism and ophthalmopathy.

Sequencing was performed on peripheral blood mononuclear cells (PBMCs), taken at new diagnosis, from a patient treated with antithyroid drugs. The receptor source for this set is a man aged 40-55 years with Graves disease.

This clonotype was seen a few times. The V and J genes are TRBV5-1 and TRBJ2-2; the D gene is possibly TRBD1 (6 bases). There are 16 residues in the CDR3. The V end was cut by 4 bases, the J end by 0 bases, with 13 bases between. Germline lookup yields CDR1 SGHRS and CDR2 YFSETQ. The CDR3 coding sequence is TGCGCCAGCAGCCATCAGGGGTTCCCGAACACCGGGGAGCTGTTTTTT. This sequence encodes CASSHQGFPNTGELFF.

The table lists this clonotype with a few counts. The chain carries TRBV6-1 and TRBJ1-5; perhaps TRBD1 as D (5 bases). The CDR3 contains 13 residues. V was cut by 8 bases and J by 3 bases, with 11 bases left in between. CDR1 is MNHNS and CDR2 is SASEGT in the germline V gene. CDR3 amino acids: CASARDYNQPQHF. The CDR3 DNA sequence: TGTGCCAGCGCCAGGGATTACAATCAGCCCCAGCATTTT.

This clonotype was detected a few times. The V gene is TRBV13, the J gene TRBJ2-2; TRBD2 matches at 7 bases. The trim removed 5 bases at V and 0 bases at J, leaving 9 bases unmatched. CDR3 size: 17 residues. Germline loops: CDR1 PRHDT, CDR2 FYEKMQ (reference sequence). The CDR3 DNA reads as TGTGCCAGCAGCGTATTCGATCGGGGGGCGAACACCGGGGAGCTGTTTTTT. As protein: CASSVFDRGANTGELFF.

In this sample, this clonotype turned up many times. This chain connects TRBV3-1 to TRBJ2-5, with 8 positions matching TRBD1. The CDR3 covers 16 residues. Germline loops: CDR1 LGHDT, CDR2 YNNKEL (reference sequence). The V segment lost 3 bases and the J segment 1 base; nucleotides outside the gene matches: 7. The CDR3 DNA reads TGTGCCAGCAGCCAGAGCACAGGGGGTATCCAAGAGACCCAGTACTTC. It specifies CASSQSTGGIQETQYF.

This clonotype was recorded many times. V usage is TRBV7-2 and J usage is TRBJ1-4, with D hard to call. V lost 1 base to trimming and J lost 7 bases, with 10 bases between them. CDR1 is SGHTA, CDR2 FQGNSA, per germline. This CDR3 is built from 14 residues. This CDR3 reads CASSLDGGSEKLFF. The CDR3 coding sequence is TGTGCCAGCAGCTTAGACGGAGGGAGTGAAAAACTGTTTTTT.